The 28 T cell receptor beta chains in this list originate from one sample, sequenced in a study of blood T cell repertoires in COVID-19. Data came from immunoSEQ multiplex PCR; TCRdb stores just in-frame clones and leaves some out. In the table there are about 250,000 clones, over 80% of which are singletons. Specimen: peripheral blood. The receptor set was obtained from a woman aged 60-75 years with active or convalescent COVID-19.

The CDR3 region is CASSPWTGSSGNTIYF. Written as DNA, the CDR3 is TGTGCCAGTAGTCCGTGGACAGGCAGCTCTGGAAACACCATATATTTT. V is TRBV19 and J is TRBJ1-3; 7 positions match TRBD1. The CDR3 has 16 residues. V lost 5 bases to trimming and J lost 0 bases; unmatched junction nucleotides: 7. Germline V gives CDR1 LNHDA, CDR2 SQIVND (reference sequence).

The chain joins TRBV6-4 to TRBJ1-1, with D hard to call. The length of the CDR3 is 14 residues. Trimming stripped 5 bases from V and 11 bases from J, with 21 bases between. The germline CDR1 and CDR2 sequences are MRHNA and SNTAGT. Written as DNA, the CDR3 is TGTGCCAGCAGTTTAGAGGGCGAGTCCTCGAGGGCTTTCTTT. Encoded protein: CASSLEGESSRAFF.

The chain combines TRBV21-1 with TRBJ1-4; no DNA check was done on the table's D call, TRBD1. TRBV21-1 is a pseudogene. The CDR3 has 17 amino acids. CDR3 residues: CASSNGQGKDVKEKLFF. The CDR3 region has the DNA TGTGCCAGCAGCAATGGACAGGGGAAGGACGTAAAGGAAAAACTGTTTTTT.

This clone was recorded a few times. CDR3 in amino acids: CAISESLRTGQNNEQFF. As DNA, the CDR3 is TGTGCCATCAGTGAGTCGTTACGGACAGGGCAAAACAATGAGCAGTTCTTC. The V gene is TRBV10-3, the J gene TRBJ2-1; TRBD1 agrees at 8 bases. V shed 0 bases and J 5 bases; nucleotides not matched to a gene: 9. This CDR3 has 17 amino acids. The germline CDR1 and CDR2 sequences are ENHRY and SYGVKD.

This rearrangement joins TRBV5-1 to TRBJ1-3; D might be TRBD1 (5 bases). This CDR3 is 18 amino acids long. Germline values: CDR1 SGHRS, CDR2 YFSETQ. V lost 0 bases, J lost 0 bases, and 16 bases lay in between. The CDR3 DNA is TGCGCCAGCAGCTTGGAGGGGCTGACAGTACACTCTGGAAACACCATATATTTT. This sequence encodes CASSLEGLTVHSGNTIYF.

The V call is TRBV7-8, the J call TRBJ1-5; TRBD1 agrees at 7 bases. CDR3 size: 14 residues. Germline CDR1 is SGHVS and CDR2 is FQNEAQ. V lost 7 bases to trimming and J lost 3 bases; unmatched junction nucleotides: 6. The CDR3 coding sequence is TGTGCCAGCACTATGACAGGGACCAATCAGCCCCAGCATTTT. The encoded protein is CASTMTGTNQPQHF.

The J gene is TRBJ1-5, the V gene TRBV19; D ambiguous. The length of the CDR3 is 15 residues. CDR1 LNHDA and CDR2 SQIVND come from the germline V gene (reference sequence). V lost 7 bases to trimming and J lost 3 bases, with 16 bases between them. CDR3 loop: CASTKRGQYNQPQHF. The CDR3 DNA reads as TGTGCCAGTACCAAAAGAGGGCAGTACAATCAGCCCCAGCATTTT.

CDR3 loop: CAISDGGQGATEAFF. The CDR3 region has the DNA TGTGCCATCAGTGACGGGGGACAGGGGGCGACTGAAGCTTTCTTT. The chain combines TRBV10-3 with TRBJ1-1; the match to TRBD1 covers 12 bases. Germline CDR1 ENHRY, CDR2 SYGVKD. The CDR3 sequence is 15 residues long. V shed 3 bases, J shed 5 bases, and the junction held 4 bases outside the gene matches.

V is TRBV14 and J is TRBJ1-1, with D possibly TRBD1 on 6 matching bases. V dropped 1 base and J dropped 2 bases, with 17 bases sitting between them. The CDR3 is made up of 17 amino acids. Per germline, CDR1 SGHDN and CDR2 FVKESK. Here the CDR3 DNA reads TGTGCCAGCAGCCAAGGGTCCCTGCGGACAGTCAACACTGAAGCTTTCTTT. This sequence encodes CASSQGSLRTVNTEAFF.

This sequence joins TRBV6-5 and TRBJ2-7; 8 bases fit TRBD1. V was clipped by 8 bases and J by 6 bases; unmatched bases: 12. CDR1 and CDR2 (germline): MNHEY, SVGAGI. The CDR3 length is 14 residues. CDR3 sequence (DNA): TGTGCCAGCGAATACCCCAGGGGGCGAGGCGAGCAGTACTTC. Protein: CASEYPRGRGEQYF.

The V call is TRBV1, the J call TRBJ2-1; the table's TRBD2 call for D was not verified on the DNA. TRBV1 is marked as a pseudogene. The CDR3 contains 17 residues. The CDR3 coding sequence is TGCACCAGCAGCCCCCCAACATCTAGCGGGGGGGCGAATGAGCAGTTCTTC. It specifies CTSSPPTSSGGANEQFF.

The CDR3 region is CASSSQGITDTQYF. The DNA for the CDR3 is TGTGCCAGCAGCTCCCAGGGAATCACAGATACGCAGTATTTT. This sequence joins TRBV5-6 and TRBJ2-3; D perhaps matches TRBD1 (5 bases). This CDR3 region has 14 residues. Germline CDR1 SGHDT, CDR2 YYEEEE. Between the trimmed V and J ends, which lost 3 bases and 2 bases, there was a span of 10 bases.

The gene calls are TRBV28 and TRBJ2-7; weak D call: TRBD1 (6 bases). V was cut by 3 bases and J by 0 bases, with 12 bases left in between. The CDR3 consists of 15 residues. CDR1 is MDHEN, CDR2 SYDVKM, per germline. Here the CDR3 reads CASSLGAGFSYEQYV. CDR3 nucleotide sequence: TGTGCCAGCAGTTTGGGGGCAGGGTTCTCCTACGAGCAGTACGTC.

CDR3 DNA sequence: TGTGCCAGCAGCTTTACAGGGGGCCCTGAAGCTTTCTTT. Protein: CASSFTGGPEAFF. The gene calls are TRBV11-1 and TRBJ1-1; 9 bases align to TRBD1. In germline, CDR1 is SGHAT, CDR2 FQDESV (reference sequence). The CDR3 totals 13 residues. With 3 bases clipped from V and 6 bases from J, the junction kept 2 bases outside the gene matches.

The chain is built from TRBV29-1 and TRBJ1-1; D ambiguous. CDR1 SQVTM and CDR2 ANQGSEA come from the germline V gene. Between the trimmed V and J ends, which lost 4 bases and 5 bases, there was a span of 11 bases. The CDR3 sequence is 12 residues long. The CDR3 protein is CSVAGLDTEAFF. CDR3 nucleotide sequence: TGCAGCGTTGCGGGGTTGGATACTGAAGCTTTCTTT.

Turning to this clone: This specimen includes other DNA sequences encoding the same CDR3. This chain connects TRBV24-1 to TRBJ2-1; 12 bases align to TRBD2. V trimming: 0 bases; J trimming: 4 bases; junction bases outside the gene matches: 0. There are 16 residues in the CDR3. Germline loops: CDR1 KGHDR, CDR2 SFDVKD. The CDR3 reads CATSDLGTSGYNEQFF. CDR3 nucleotide sequence: TGTGCCACCAGTGATTTGGGGACTAGCGGGTACAATGAGCAGTTCTTC.

The chain uses TRBV19 and TRBJ1-2, with 9 bases fitting TRBD1. The J segment lost 5 bases and the V segment lost 8 bases, leaving 3 bases of the junction unmatched. Germline V gene sequence: CDR1 LNHDA, CDR2 SQIVND (reference sequence). The length of the CDR3 is 12 residues. This CDR3 is CASGDRDYGYTF. The CDR3 coding sequence is TGTGCCAGTGGGGACAGGGATTATGGCTACACCTTC. Variable domain in full (rest from reference TRBV19 and TRBJ1-2): DGGITQSPKYLFRKEGQNVTLSCEQNLNHDAMYWYRQDPGQGLRLIYYSQIVNDFQKGDIAEGYSVSREKKESFPLTVTSAQKNPTAFYLCASGDRDYGYTFGSGTRLTVV.

The chain couples TRBV27 to TRBJ1-2, with 8 positions matching TRBD1. J was trimmed by 4 bases and V by 5 bases; bases with no gene match: 18. Germline CDR1 and CDR2: MNHEY and SMNVEV (reference sequence). The CDR3 is made up of 18 amino acids. CDR3 in DNA: TGTGCCAGCAGTCCCTACGCACCCCGGACAGGGTATAGCTATGGCTACACCTTC. Translation gives CASSPYAPRTGYSYGYTF.

The chain joins TRBV24-1 to TRBJ2-1; 13 bases are shared with TRBD2. From germline, CDR1 is KGHDR and CDR2 SFDVKD. The CDR3 consists of 18 residues. V trimming: 3 bases; J trimming: 5 bases; junction bases outside the gene matches: 9. The CDR3 DNA is TGTGCCACCAGTGATACCGGGACTAGCGGGACTGAGAACAATGAGCAGTTCTTC. Translating gives CATSDTGTSGTENNEQFF.

A few counts support this clone. The rearrangement links TRBV11-2 to TRBJ2-1, with 8 bases that match TRBD2. The V gene's germline CDR1 is SGHAT and CDR2 FQNNGV. The length of the CDR3 is 18 residues. J was trimmed by 6 bases and V by 5 bases; bases with no gene match: 18. The CDR3 nucleotides read TGTGCCAGCAGCCAAGAAGGGACTAGAATTGGGACTGGCAATGAGCAGTTCTTC. Translating it yields CASSQEGTRIGTGNEQFF.

The gene calls are TRBV7-2 and TRBJ1-1; D gene uncertain. CDR3 size: 15 residues. V lost 1 base and J 4 bases, leaving 13 bases between the germline ends. The germline gives CDR1 SGHTA, CDR2 FQGNSA. The CDR3 reads CASSLGGVGATEAFF. The CDR3 DNA reads as TGTGCCAGCAGCTTAGGCGGGGTGGGCGCCACTGAAGCTTTCTTT.

The chain links TRBV19 to TRBJ2-3, with D tentatively TRBD1 (6 bases). Germline-derived CDR1 and CDR2 are LNHDA and SQIVND (reference sequence). The CDR3 length is 15 residues. V gave up 2 bases and J gave up 4 bases, with 13 bases separating them. As DNA, the CDR3 is TGTGCCAGTAGTATATCCAGGGGCCGGTCAGATACGCAGTATTTT. Its translation is CASSISRGRSDTQYF.

The chain is built from TRBV5-1 and TRBJ1-1, with unresolved D. V lost 5 bases and J 0 bases, leaving 8 bases between the germline ends. Germline CDR1 reads SGHRS; CDR2 reads YFSETQ. The CDR3 covers 13 residues. CDR3 coding DNA: TGCGCCAGCAGGATAGAGGTGAACACTGAAGCTTTCTTT. Protein sequence: CASRIEVNTEAFF. Full variable domain (missing parts from reference TRBV5-1 and TRBJ1-1): KAGVTQTPRYLIKTRGQQVTLSCSPISGHRSVSWYQQTPGQGLQFLFEYFSETQRNKGNFPGRFSGRQFSNSRSEMNVSTLELGDSALYLCASRIEVNTEAFFGQGTRLTVV.

The chain joins TRBV7-9 to TRBJ2-1; 11 nucleotides line up with TRBD2. The CDR3 loop spans 16 amino acids. Germline CDR1 reads SEHNR; CDR2 reads FQNEAQ (reference sequence). Losses at the gene ends were 1 base for V and 4 bases for J; bases not matched to a gene: 3. The CDR3 DNA follows: TGTGCCAGCAGCTTAGTAGCGGGAGGGATTTACAATGAGCAGTTCTTC. This encodes CASSLVAGGIYNEQFF.

The rearrangement links TRBV11-1 to TRBJ2-7, with 12 bases fitting TRBD1. V shed 4 bases and J 7 bases; nucleotides not matched to a gene: 5. The CDR3 sequence is 14 residues long. Germline CDR1 SGHAT, CDR2 FQDESV (reference sequence). The CDR3 sequence: CASSSGQGAREQYF. In nucleotides, the CDR3 is TGTGCCAGCAGCTCGGGACAGGGGGCGCGAGAGCAGTACTTC.

The sample holds one count of this clone. V usage is TRBV30 and J usage is TRBJ1-5, with 9 bases aligning to TRBD1. This CDR3 contains 15 residues. With 2 bases clipped from V and 4 bases from J, the junction kept 6 bases outside the gene matches. Germline CDR1 and CDR2: GTSNPN and SVGIG (reference sequence). The DNA for the CDR3 is TGTGCCTGGAGTTTCGGACAGGGGACAAATCAGCCCCAGCATTTT. Translating gives CAWSFGQGTNQPQHF.

This chain joins TRBV2 and TRBJ2-7, with 9 bases matching TRBD1. In germline, CDR1 is SNHLY, CDR2 FYNNEI. The CDR3 spans 14 residues. J gave up 2 bases and V 10 bases, and 9 bases lay outside the gene matches. The CDR3 nucleotides are TGTGCCACCATCCGACAGGGGGGCACCTACGAGCAGTACTTC. Protein: CATIRQGGTYEQYF.

V usage is TRBV2 and J usage is TRBJ2-3; perhaps TRBD2 as D (5 bases). Per the germline V gene, CDR1 is SNHLY and CDR2 is FYNNEI. Trimming removed 1 base at V and 3 bases at J, with 11 bases between. This CDR3 comprises 15 residues. The CDR3 spells CASSEGVRGTDTQYF. For the CDR3, the DNA is TGTGCCAGCAGTGAAGGGGTTAGAGGGACAGATACGCAGTATTTT.